This T cell receptor beta chain comes out of a study of T-cell memory formation after mild COVID-19. Across the whole study: Clusters of TCRs were largely donor specific.

TCRdb analysed the 5' RACE reads with MiXCR anew, one entry per CDR3 protein. The sample consists of about 340,000 distinct CDR3 sequences, over 10% of them appearing once. Germline-derived CDR1 and CDR2 are SEHNR and FQNEAQ (reference sequence). V gave up 4 bases and J gave up 1 base, with 12 bases separating them. The CDR3 has 15 residues. The TCR sequence derives from a man aged 18 to 30 who had mild COVID-19 (a few samples of this study predate the infection). Cell type and time point are not known. Sequenced sample: PBMCs or a T cell subset sorted from them (not recorded which). The chain combines TRBV7-9 with TRBJ2-3, with D tentatively TRBD2 (5 bases). Written as DNA, the CDR3 is TGTGCCAGCAGCTCGGATTCGGAGGGCACAGATACGCAGTATTTT. Its translation is CASSSDSEGTDTQYF.